The 10 T cell receptor beta chains below come from one sample, sequenced in a study of cytomegalovirus exposure and HLA in healthy donors. 13 Jbeta primers and 60 Vbeta primers were used for the PCR. The protocol was immunoSEQ multiplex PCR, while the TCRdb copy is restricted to in-frame clones and leaves out a portion. This table holds about 170,000 clones, just over 75% found once. Material for sequencing was PBMCs. These receptor sequences come from a woman in her twenties or thirties in good health and CMV-seropositive.

The rearrangement uses TRBV4-3 and TRBJ2-5; D is undetermined. Germline lookup yields CDR1 LGHNA and CDR2 YSLEER. The CDR3 extends over 14 amino acids. Trimming shortened V by 0 bases and J by 5 bases, and 10 bases separated the two germline ends. For the CDR3, the DNA is TGCGCCAGCAGCCAAGATCGAGAAGCGGAGACCCAGTACTTC. It yields the protein CASSQDREAETQYF.

The V and J genes are TRBV9 and TRBJ1-2, with D tentatively TRBD1 (5 bases). Germline V gene data show CDR1 as SGDLS and CDR2 as YYNGEE. V was trimmed by 0 bases and J by 8 bases, leaving 14 bases between them. The CDR3 totals 14 residues. Here the CDR3 DNA reads TGTGCCAGCAGCGTAGGGGAGGGACTGGCGGGCTACACCTTC. Residues: CASSVGEGLAGYTF.

The chain is built from TRBV5-5 and TRBJ1-1; 7 nucleotides align to TRBD1. The CDR3 covers 12 residues. Per the germline V gene, CDR1 is SGHKS and CDR2 is YYEKEE (reference sequence). V lost 0 bases and J lost 7; bases outside the gene matches: 0. CDR3 coding DNA: TGTGCCAGCAGCTTGGGACAGGGTGAAGCTTTCTTT. Translating gives CASSLGQGEAFF. The full variable domain, its missing parts supplied by reference TRBV5-5 and TRBJ1-1, is DAGVTQSPTHLIKTRGQQVTLRCSPISGHKSVSWYQQVLGQGPQFIFQYYEKEERGRGNFPDRFSARQFPNYSSELNVNALLLGDSALYLCASSLGQGEAFFGQGTRLTVV.

The count of this clone is one. This sequence joins TRBV28 and TRBJ1-2, with D tentatively TRBD1 (5 bases). Deletions cut 6 bases from V and 8 bases from J, with 16 bases between. Germline assignment: CDR1 MDHEN and CDR2 SYDVKM. This CDR3 spans 13 amino acids. CDR3: CASRDDRFKGYTF. CDR3 bases: TGTGCCAGCAGGGACGACAGATTCAAGGGCTACACCTTC.

The J gene is TRBJ1-2, the V gene TRBV18; D gene uncertain. V shed 3 bases and J shed 8 bases, with 16 bases lying between them. The CDR3 is 14 amino acids. The germline V gene encodes CDR1 KGHSH and CDR2 LQKENI. CDR3 DNA sequence: TGTGCCAGCTCACCGGGGTATGGCCGGGAGGGCTACACCTTC. It specifies CASSPGYGREGYTF.

The chain carries TRBV6-6 and TRBJ2-5; TRBD1 aligns across 8 bases. Germline CDR1 reads MNHNY; CDR2 reads SVGAGI (reference sequence). The junction had 3 bases not matched to a gene; V was cut back by 11 bases and J by 4 bases. The CDR3 is 11 amino acids. The CDR3 loop reads CAHGQGETQYF. As DNA, the CDR3 is TGTGCCCACGGACAGGGAGAGACCCAGTACTTC.

This chain joins TRBV7-8 and TRBJ2-5; 12 nucleotides match TRBD1. Looked up from germline, CDR1 is SGHVS and CDR2 is FQNEAQ. This CDR3 is built from 17 residues. V lost 1 base to trimming and J lost 9 bases; unmatched junction nucleotides: 12. The chain's CDR3 is CASSLGVGTGGREAQYF. The CDR3 region has the DNA TGTGCCAGCAGCTTAGGGGTCGGGACAGGGGGCAGGGAGGCCCAGTACTTC.

The CDR3 DNA reads as TGTGCCAGCAGCGTAGCTTCTTCGAGCTCTGGAAACACCATATATTTT. Its translation: CASSVASSSSGNTIYF. V and J are TRBV9 and TRBJ1-3, with D unresolved. CDR3 length equals 16 residues. Trimming pared 0 bases from V and 0 bases from J, leaving 10 bases between. Germline CDR1 SGDLS, CDR2 YYNGEE.

The chain employs TRBV6-5 and TRBJ1-1, with D possibly matching TRBD1 (6 bases). Germline lookup yields CDR1 MNHEY and CDR2 SVGAGI. The CDR3 runs 13 residues. Trimming took off 7 bases at V and 0 bases at J, with 9 bases between the two ends. For the CDR3, the DNA is TGTGCCAGCACCAGACAGGTGAACACTGAAGCTTTCTTT. Amino acid sequence: CASTRQVNTEAFF.

J is TRBJ2-3 and V is TRBV29-1; D unresolved. There are 11 residues in the CDR3. V was clipped by 7 bases and J by 3 bases, with 8 bases between them. Germline CDR1 is SQVTM and CDR2 is ANQGSEA. This chain's CDR3 is CSGDLTDTQYF. The CDR3 coding sequence is TGCAGCGGAGATTTGACAGATACGCAGTATTTT.